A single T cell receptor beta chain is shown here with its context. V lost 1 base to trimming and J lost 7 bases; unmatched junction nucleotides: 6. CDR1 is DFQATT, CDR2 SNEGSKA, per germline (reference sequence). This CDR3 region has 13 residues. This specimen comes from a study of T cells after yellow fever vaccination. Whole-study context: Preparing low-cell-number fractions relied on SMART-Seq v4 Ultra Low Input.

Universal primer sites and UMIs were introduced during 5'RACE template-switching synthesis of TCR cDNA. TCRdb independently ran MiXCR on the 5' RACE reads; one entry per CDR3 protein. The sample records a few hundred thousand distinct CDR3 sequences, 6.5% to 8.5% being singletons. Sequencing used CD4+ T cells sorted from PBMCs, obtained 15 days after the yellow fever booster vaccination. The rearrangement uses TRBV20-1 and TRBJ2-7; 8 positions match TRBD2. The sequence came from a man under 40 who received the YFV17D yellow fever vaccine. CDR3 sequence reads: CSARAGGPGEQYF. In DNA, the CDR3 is TGCAGTGCTAGAGCGGGAGGGCCGGGTGAGCAGTACTTC.